The sequence of this T cell receptor beta chain was determined in a study of cytomegalovirus exposure and HLA in healthy donors. Per the germline V gene, CDR1 is MGHRA and CDR2 is YSYEKL. J was trimmed by 9 bases and V by 1 base; bases with no gene match: 10. CDR3 length: 16 amino acids. A multiplex PCR was run with 60 Vbeta primers and 13 Jbeta primers. TCRdb's copy holds only in-frame clones and misses some; the assay was immunoSEQ multiplex PCR. Among 100,000 to 150,000 clones, 80% were seen once, and the ten largest hold 1%. Study-wide results and caveats: Reported performance of the classifier showed diagnosis of cytomegalovirus status with high specificity and sensitivity. Analyzed later, most CMV-associated TCR beta chains appeared HLA-restricted. It is likely that the observed cluster of highly shared sequence variants was a sequencing artifact. Exclusion as indistinguishable affected some V segments, including TRBV6-2 and TRBV6-3.

On this clone itself: Its antigen remains unidentified.

The source is a man in his forties in good health and CMV-seronegative. The rearrangement uses TRBV4-1 and TRBJ2-7; 12 bases map to TRBD1. Sequencing used PBMCs. The chain's CDR3 is CASSQGAGTGGLGQYF. The CDR3 coding sequence is TGCGCCAGCAGCCAAGGTGCCGGGACAGGGGGCTTGGGGCAGTACTTC.